Listed below are T cell receptor beta chains from one sample, sequenced in a study of cytomegalovirus exposure and HLA in healthy donors. This table comes from immunoSEQ multiplex PCR, and its TCRdb copy is limited to in-frame clones, with some not included. The data show over 85,000 clones, 88% seen once. The material sequenced was PBMCs. These receptors came from a woman under 40 in good health and CMV-seropositive. CDR3s include the opening cysteine and the closing phenylalanine or tryptophan. Fields, in order: V gene, D gene, clone size, J gene, CDR3 protein, CDR3 DNA. The D gene is left open where the match is weak. Some rows mark clone size as missing; the rest say once, few, many or name a class of expanded clone.

v_gene: TRBV10-3; d_gene: -; abundance: -; j_gene: TRBJ2-3; CDR3aa: CAISESGGTQYF; CDR3nt: TGTGCCATCAGTGAGTCGGGGGGTACGCAGTATTTT
v_gene: TRBV19; d_gene: -; abundance: -; j_gene: TRBJ2-7; CDR3aa: CASSRGGATSYEQYF; CDR3nt: TGTGCCAGTTCCCGAGGAGGGGCAACCTCCTACGAGCAGTACTTC
v_gene: TRBV10-3; d_gene: -; abundance: once; j_gene: TRBJ1-6; CDR3aa: CAISENGGGRRPLHF; CDR3nt: TGTGCCATCAGTGAAAATGGCGGGGGGCGACGGCCCCTCCACTTT
v_gene: TRBV6-1; d_gene: TRBD1; abundance: once; j_gene: TRBJ1-2; CDR3aa: CASSGTGGAYGYTF; CDR3nt: TGTGCCAGCAGTGGCACAGGGGGGGCCTATGGCTACACCTTC
v_gene: TRBV7-9; d_gene: -; abundance: -; j_gene: TRBJ1-2; CDR3aa: CASSGRRGYGYTF; CDR3nt: TGTGCCAGCAGCGGACGGAGGGGCTATGGCTACACCTTC
v_gene: TRBV15; d_gene: -; abundance: few; j_gene: TRBJ1-5; CDR3aa: CATSRGPNQPQHF; CDR3nt: TGTGCCACCAGCAGAGGGCCGAATCAGCCCCAGCATTTT
v_gene: TRBV5-1; d_gene: -; abundance: once; j_gene: TRBJ2-5; CDR3aa: CASSWGRETQYF; CDR3nt: TGCGCCAGCAGCTGGGGCAGGGAGACCCAGTACTTC
v_gene: TRBV7-9; d_gene: -; abundance: -; j_gene: TRBJ2-7; CDR3aa: CASSTDSDEQYF; CDR3nt: TGTGCCAGCAGCACGGACAGTGACGAGCAGTACTTC
v_gene: TRBV1; d_gene: -; abundance: -; j_gene: TRBJ2-7; CDR3aa: CTSSQETGLGDEQYF; CDR3nt: TGCACCAGCAGCCAAGAAACAGGGTTAGGCGACGAGCAGTACTTC
v_gene: TRBV28; d_gene: TRBD1; abundance: -; j_gene: TRBJ2-6; CDR3aa: CASSRQGTLGANVLTF; CDR3nt: TGTGCCAGCTCCCGACAGGGGACTCTTGGTGCCAACGTCCTGACTTTC
v_gene: TRBV6-5; d_gene: -; abundance: -; j_gene: TRBJ2-7; CDR3aa: CASSYSGTRYEQYF; CDR3nt: TGTGCCAGCAGTTATAGTGGCACTAGATACGAGCAGTACTTC
v_gene: TRBV30; d_gene: -; abundance: -; j_gene: TRBJ1-1; CDR3aa: CACQRGYTEAFF; CDR3nt: TGTGCCTGCCAGAGGGGGTACACTGAAGCTTTCTTT
v_gene: TRBV18; d_gene: -; abundance: -; j_gene: TRBJ2-7; CDR3aa: CASSPPYGYEQYF; CDR3nt: TGTGCCAGCTCACCACCGTACGGCTACGAGCAGTACTTC
v_gene: TRBV13; d_gene: TRBD1; abundance: -; j_gene: TRBJ1-2; CDR3aa: CASSPRTGDDYGYTF; CDR3nt: TGTGCCAGCAGCCCTCGGACAGGGGACGACTATGGCTACACCTTC
v_gene: TRBV5-1; d_gene: -; abundance: -; j_gene: TRBJ1-1; CDR3aa: CASSLVGGLNTEAFF; CDR3nt: TGCGCCAGCAGCTTGGTTGGGGGCCTGAACACTGAAGCTTTCTTT
v_gene: TRBV27; d_gene: -; abundance: -; j_gene: TRBJ2-5; CDR3aa: CASSPFSQETQYF; CDR3nt: TGTGCCAGCAGTCCGTTCTCCCAAGAGACCCAGTACTTC
v_gene: TRBV7-7; d_gene: TRBD1; abundance: -; j_gene: TRBJ2-5; CDR3aa: CASSRDRGHQETQYF; CDR3nt: TGTGCCAGCAGCCGGGACAGGGGCCACCAAGAGACCCAGTACTTC
v_gene: TRBV29-1; d_gene: TRBD2; abundance: -; j_gene: TRBJ2-1; CDR3aa: CSGAQAGEAETFF; CDR3nt: TGCAGCGGGGCTCAAGCGGGAGAAGCCGAGACGTTCTTC
v_gene: TRBV4-1; d_gene: -; abundance: -; j_gene: TRBJ2-7; CDR3aa: CASSQVVGSFYEQYF; CDR3nt: TGCGCCAGCAGCCAAGTCGTAGGGAGTTTCTACGAGCAGTACTTC
v_gene: TRBV7-3; d_gene: TRBD2; abundance: -; j_gene: TRBJ2-3; CDR3aa: CASSLAPSGGRADTQYF; CDR3nt: TGTGCCAGCAGCTTAGCCCCTAGCGGGGGGAGGGCAGATACGCAGTATTTT
v_gene: TRBV5-1; d_gene: -; abundance: -; j_gene: TRBJ2-5; CDR3aa: CASSLEGTNQETQYF; CDR3nt: TGCGCCAGCAGCTTGGAAGGCACTAACCAAGAGACCCAGTACTTC
v_gene: TRBV6-4; d_gene: TRBD2; abundance: -; j_gene: TRBJ2-3; CDR3aa: CASSAGLAGGPDTQYF; CDR3nt: TGTGCCAGCAGTGCCGGACTAGCGGGGGGGCCAGATACGCAGTATTTT
v_gene: TRBV6-5; d_gene: -; abundance: -; j_gene: TRBJ2-1; CDR3aa: CASSPQGGGGNEQFF; CDR3nt: TGTGCCAGCAGCCCTCAGGGGGGAGGTGGGAATGAGCAGTTCTTC
v_gene: TRBV7-2; d_gene: TRBD1; abundance: once; j_gene: TRBJ2-5; CDR3aa: CASTRTGGLSETQYF; CDR3nt: TGTGCCAGCACCCGTACAGGGGGCCTCTCCGAGACCCAGTACTTC
v_gene: TRBV29-1; d_gene: TRBD2; abundance: -; j_gene: TRBJ2-3; CDR3aa: CSVETSGSMKTDTQYF; CDR3nt: TGCAGCGTTGAGACTAGCGGGAGCATGAAGACAGATACGCAGTATTTT
v_gene: TRBV30; d_gene: -; abundance: -; j_gene: TRBJ2-3; CDR3aa: CAWTGKVLRTDTQYF; CDR3nt: TGTGCCTGGACAGGGAAGGTACTTCGCACAGATACGCAGTATTTT
v_gene: TRBV4-3; d_gene: -; abundance: few; j_gene: TRBJ2-3; CDR3aa: CASSQILGADTQYF; CDR3nt: TGCGCCAGCAGCCAGATCCTAGGGGCAGATACGCAGTATTTT
v_gene: TRBV4-3; d_gene: -; abundance: -; j_gene: TRBJ1-2; CDR3aa: CASSQASRGPVYGYTF; CDR3nt: TGCGCCAGCAGCCAAGCCTCAAGGGGTCCCGTCTATGGCTACACCTTC
v_gene: TRBV29-1; d_gene: -; abundance: -; j_gene: TRBJ1-4; CDR3aa: CSVEDTLGEEKLFF; CDR3nt: TGCAGCGTTGAAGATACCCTCGGTGAAGAAAAACTGTTTTTT
v_gene: TRBV7-9; d_gene: TRBD1; abundance: -; j_gene: TRBJ1-5; CDR3aa: CASSWDRGQKDSNQPQHF; CDR3nt: TGTGCCAGCAGTTGGGACAGGGGGCAGAAGGATAGCAATCAGCCCCAGCATTTT
v_gene: TRBV5-1; d_gene: TRBD2; abundance: -; j_gene: TRBJ2-7; CDR3aa: CASSTPGGPREQYF; CDR3nt: TGCGCCAGCAGCACCCCGGGGGGGCCCAGGGAGCAGTACTTC
v_gene: TRBV5-4; d_gene: TRBD1; abundance: -; j_gene: TRBJ2-1; CDR3aa: CASSGTGASSYNEQFF; CDR3nt: TGTGCCAGCAGCGGGACAGGGGCCAGCTCCTACAATGAGCAGTTCTTC
v_gene: TRBV14; d_gene: TRBD2; abundance: -; j_gene: TRBJ2-1; CDR3aa: CASSRLAGGPFSYNEQFF; CDR3nt: TGTGCCAGCAGCCGACTAGCGGGAGGTCCCTTCTCCTACAATGAGCAGTTCTTC
v_gene: TRBV7-3; d_gene: TRBD2; abundance: -; j_gene: TRBJ2-3; CDR3aa: CASSSTSQLTDTQYF; CDR3nt: TGTGCCAGCAGCTCGACTAGCCAACTCACAGATACGCAGTATTTT
v_gene: TRBV28; d_gene: -; abundance: -; j_gene: TRBJ1-1; CDR3aa: CATSAGPLEAFF; CDR3nt: TGTGCCACCTCAGCTGGGCCGCTTGAAGCTTTCTTT
v_gene: TRBV6-5; d_gene: TRBD1; abundance: -; j_gene: TRBJ2-7; CDR3aa: CASSQGAGEQYF; CDR3nt: TGTGCCAGCAGTCAGGGGGCCGGCGAGCAGTACTTC
v_gene: TRBV2; d_gene: -; abundance: -; j_gene: TRBJ2-7; CDR3aa: CASSDSALSYEQYF; CDR3nt: TGTGCCAGCAGTGACAGCGCTCTCTCCTACGAGCAGTACTTC
v_gene: TRBV10-2; d_gene: -; abundance: once; j_gene: TRBJ2-1; CDR3aa: CASSVRSAGSVYSSYNEQFF; CDR3nt: TGCGCCAGCAGTGTTCGCTCGGCGGGTAGCGTTTATAGCTCCTACAATGAGCAGTTCTTC
v_gene: TRBV6-6; d_gene: -; abundance: -; j_gene: TRBJ1-2; CDR3aa: CASSYGSGSYGYTF; CDR3nt: TGTGCCAGCAGTTACGGTTCAGGGTCTTATGGCTACACCTTC
v_gene: TRBV6-5; d_gene: TRBD1; abundance: -; j_gene: TRBJ1-3; CDR3aa: CASSSGTGGSGNTIYF; CDR3nt: TGTGCCAGCAGTTCCGGGACAGGGGGCTCTGGAAACACCATATATTTT
v_gene: TRBV5-1; d_gene: -; abundance: -; j_gene: TRBJ2-1; CDR3aa: CASSLVADSYNEQFF; CDR3nt: TGCGCCAGCAGCTTGGTTGCGGACTCTTACAATGAGCAGTTCTTC
v_gene: TRBV7-2; d_gene: -; abundance: -; j_gene: TRBJ2-7; CDR3aa: CASSLAPVTAYEQYF; CDR3nt: TGTGCCAGCAGCTTAGCGCCAGTGACAGCCTACGAGCAGTACTTC
v_gene: TRBV10-2; d_gene: -; abundance: -; j_gene: TRBJ1-2; CDR3aa: CASSDPSEGRDGYTF; CDR3nt: TGCGCCAGCAGTGACCCAAGTGAGGGTCGTGATGGCTACACCTTC
v_gene: TRBV27; d_gene: TRBD2; abundance: -; j_gene: TRBJ2-3; CDR3aa: CASSLMGGPRITDTQYF; CDR3nt: TGTGCCAGCAGTTTGATGGGAGGGCCCCGTATCACAGATACGCAGTATTTT
v_gene: TRBV4-2; d_gene: -; abundance: -; j_gene: TRBJ2-3; CDR3aa: CASSFFTAADTQYF; CDR3nt: TGTGCCAGCAGCTTTTTCACCGCGGCGGATACGCAGTATTTT
v_gene: TRBV19; d_gene: TRBD1; abundance: -; j_gene: TRBJ2-7; CDR3aa: CASRSGTDDFSEQYF; CDR3nt: TGTGCCAGTAGGTCCGGGACAGACGACTTCTCCGAGCAGTACTTC
v_gene: TRBV5-1; d_gene: TRBD1; abundance: -; j_gene: TRBJ1-1; CDR3aa: CASSVGTGSEAFF; CDR3nt: TGCGCCAGTAGCGTCGGGACAGGCAGTGAAGCTTTCTTT
v_gene: TRBV28; d_gene: -; abundance: -; j_gene: TRBJ2-2; CDR3aa: CATRRRDHGELFF; CDR3nt: TGTGCCACCCGCCGGCGGGACCACGGGGAGCTGTTTTTT
v_gene: TRBV27; d_gene: TRBD2; abundance: -; j_gene: TRBJ2-2; CDR3aa: CASSLKAGGRTGELFF; CDR3nt: TGTGCCAGCAGTTTAAAGGCGGGAGGGCGGACCGGGGAGCTGTTTTTT
v_gene: TRBV2; d_gene: -; abundance: -; j_gene: TRBJ2-2; CDR3aa: CASTLQLANTGELFF; CDR3nt: TGTGCCAGCACCCTGCAATTGGCCAACACCGGGGAGCTGTTTTTT
v_gene: TRBV4-1; d_gene: -; abundance: -; j_gene: TRBJ1-5; CDR3aa: CASSLSGNQPQHF; CDR3nt: TGCGCCAGCAGCCTCTCGGGGAATCAGCCCCAGCATTTT
v_gene: TRBV6-5; d_gene: TRBD1; abundance: -; j_gene: TRBJ1-2; CDR3aa: CASSTGAFYGYTF; CDR3nt: TGTGCCAGCAGTACAGGGGCCTTTTATGGCTACACCTTC
v_gene: TRBV9; d_gene: TRBD2; abundance: -; j_gene: TRBJ2-7; CDR3aa: CASSVGSGGPYEQYF; CDR3nt: TGTGCCAGCAGCGTAGGTAGCGGGGGGCCCTACGAGCAGTACTTC
v_gene: TRBV4-1; d_gene: TRBD1; abundance: -; j_gene: TRBJ2-7; CDR3aa: CASSQGGQGARGEQYF; CDR3nt: TGCGCCAGCAGCCAAGGGGGACAGGGGGCAAGGGGCGAGCAGTACTTC
v_gene: TRBV13; d_gene: -; abundance: -; j_gene: TRBJ2-2; CDR3aa: CASRGGSGELFF; CDR3nt: TGTGCCAGCAGGGGCGGGTCCGGGGAGCTGTTTTTT
v_gene: TRBV6-5; d_gene: TRBD2; abundance: -; j_gene: TRBJ2-1; CDR3aa: CASSYGRDNEQFF; CDR3nt: TGTGCCAGCAGCTATGGGAGGGACAATGAGCAGTTCTTC
v_gene: TRBV4-3; d_gene: -; abundance: -; j_gene: TRBJ2-3; CDR3aa: CASSQVLTDTQYF; CDR3nt: TGCGCCAGCAGCCAAGTTCTCACAGATACGCAGTATTTT